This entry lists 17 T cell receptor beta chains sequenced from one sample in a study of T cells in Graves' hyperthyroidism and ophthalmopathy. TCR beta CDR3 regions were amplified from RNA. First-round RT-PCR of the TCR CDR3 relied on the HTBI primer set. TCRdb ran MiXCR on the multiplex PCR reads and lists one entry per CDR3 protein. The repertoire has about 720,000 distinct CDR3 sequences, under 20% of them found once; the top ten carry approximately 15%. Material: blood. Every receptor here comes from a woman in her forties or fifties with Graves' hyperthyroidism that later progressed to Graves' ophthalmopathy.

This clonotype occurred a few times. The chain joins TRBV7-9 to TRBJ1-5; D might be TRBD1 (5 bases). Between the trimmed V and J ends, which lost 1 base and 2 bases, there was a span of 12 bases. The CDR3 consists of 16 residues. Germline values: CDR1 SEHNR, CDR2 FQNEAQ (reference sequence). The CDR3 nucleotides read TGTGCCAGCAGCTTAGTGCGGGACGTCGGCAATCAGCCCCAGCATTTT. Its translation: CASSLVRDVGNQPQHF.

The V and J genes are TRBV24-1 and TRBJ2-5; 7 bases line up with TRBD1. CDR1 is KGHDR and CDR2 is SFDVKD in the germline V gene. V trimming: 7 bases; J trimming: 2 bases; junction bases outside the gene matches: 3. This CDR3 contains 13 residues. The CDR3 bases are TGTGCCACCAGCCGGACAGGACAAGAGACCCAGTACTTC. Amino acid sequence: CATSRTGQETQYF.

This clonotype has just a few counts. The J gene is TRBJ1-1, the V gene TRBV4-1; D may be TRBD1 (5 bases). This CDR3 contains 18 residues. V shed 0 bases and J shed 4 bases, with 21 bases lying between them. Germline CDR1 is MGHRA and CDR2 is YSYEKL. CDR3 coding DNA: TGCGCCAGCAGCCAAGAACGGGGTGGGGGGGAACGAGTCACTGAAGCTTTCTTT. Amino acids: CASSQERGGGERVTEAFF.

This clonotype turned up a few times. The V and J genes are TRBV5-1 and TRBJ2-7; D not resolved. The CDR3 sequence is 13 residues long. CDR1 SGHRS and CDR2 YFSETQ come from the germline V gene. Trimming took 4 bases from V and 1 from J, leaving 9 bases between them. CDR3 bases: TGCGCCAGCAGCGGTGAATGGTCCTACGAGCAGTACTTC. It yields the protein CASSGEWSYEQYF.

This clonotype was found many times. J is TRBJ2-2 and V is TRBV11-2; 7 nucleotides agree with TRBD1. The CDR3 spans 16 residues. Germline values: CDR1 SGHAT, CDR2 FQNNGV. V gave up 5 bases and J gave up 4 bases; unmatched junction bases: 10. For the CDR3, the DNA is TGTGCCAGCAGCATTACGACAGGGAGCCTCACCGGGGAGCTGTTTTTT. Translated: CASSITTGSLTGELFF.

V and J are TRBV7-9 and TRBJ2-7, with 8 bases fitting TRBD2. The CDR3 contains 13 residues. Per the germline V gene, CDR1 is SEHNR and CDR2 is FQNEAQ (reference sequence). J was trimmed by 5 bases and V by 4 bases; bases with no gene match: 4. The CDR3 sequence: CASSSSGSHEQYF. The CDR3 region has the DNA TGTGCCAGCAGCTCCAGCGGGAGCCACGAGCAGTACTTC.

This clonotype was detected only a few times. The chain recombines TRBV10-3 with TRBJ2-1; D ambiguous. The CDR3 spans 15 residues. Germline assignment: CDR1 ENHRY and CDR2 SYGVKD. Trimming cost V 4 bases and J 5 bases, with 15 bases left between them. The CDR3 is CAISGNGLVDNEQFF. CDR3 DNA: TGTGCCATCAGTGGTAACGGGCTGGTGGACAATGAGCAGTTCTTC.

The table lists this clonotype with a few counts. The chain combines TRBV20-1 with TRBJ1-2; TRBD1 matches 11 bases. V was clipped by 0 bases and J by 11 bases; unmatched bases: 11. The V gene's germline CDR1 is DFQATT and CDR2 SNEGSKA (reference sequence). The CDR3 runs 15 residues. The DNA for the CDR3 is TGCAGTGCTAGAGATCCGAAGACCGGGACAGGGGGTTACACCTTC. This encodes CSARDPKTGTGGYTF.

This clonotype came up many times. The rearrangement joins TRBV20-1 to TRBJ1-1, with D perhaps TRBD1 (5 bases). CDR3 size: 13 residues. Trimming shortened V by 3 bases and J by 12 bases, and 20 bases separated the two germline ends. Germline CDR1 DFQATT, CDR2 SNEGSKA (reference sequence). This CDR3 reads CSARGTSGPESFF. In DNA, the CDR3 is TGCAGTGCTAGGGGGACCAGCGGCCCTGAGTCTTTCTTT.

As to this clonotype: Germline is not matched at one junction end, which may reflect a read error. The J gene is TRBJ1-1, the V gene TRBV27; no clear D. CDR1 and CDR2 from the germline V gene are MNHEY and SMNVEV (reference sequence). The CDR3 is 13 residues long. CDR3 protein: CASSDTTRTGAFF. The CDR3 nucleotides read TGTGCCAGCAGTGACACCACTAGAACTGGAGCTTTCTTT.

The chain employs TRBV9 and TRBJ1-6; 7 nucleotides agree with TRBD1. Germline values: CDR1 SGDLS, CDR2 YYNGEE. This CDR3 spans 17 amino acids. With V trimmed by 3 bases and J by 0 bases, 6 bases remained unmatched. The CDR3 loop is CASSERDSSSYNSPLHF. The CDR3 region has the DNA TGTGCCAGCAGCGAAAGGGACAGTAGCTCCTATAATTCACCCCTCCACTTT.

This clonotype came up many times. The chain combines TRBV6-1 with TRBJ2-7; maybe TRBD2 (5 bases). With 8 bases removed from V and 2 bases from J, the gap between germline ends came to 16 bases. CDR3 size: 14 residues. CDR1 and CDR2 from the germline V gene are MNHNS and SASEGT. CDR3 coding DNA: TGTGCCAGCGCCAACCCCCTGGAGGCCTACGAGCAGTACTTC. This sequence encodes CASANPLEAYEQYF.

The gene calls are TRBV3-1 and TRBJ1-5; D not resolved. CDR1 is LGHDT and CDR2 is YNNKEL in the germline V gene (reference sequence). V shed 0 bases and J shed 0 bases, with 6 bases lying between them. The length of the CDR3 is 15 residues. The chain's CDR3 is CASSQEVYSNQPQHF. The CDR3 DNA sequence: TGTGCCAGCAGCCAAGAAGTCTATAGCAATCAGCCCCAGCATTTT.

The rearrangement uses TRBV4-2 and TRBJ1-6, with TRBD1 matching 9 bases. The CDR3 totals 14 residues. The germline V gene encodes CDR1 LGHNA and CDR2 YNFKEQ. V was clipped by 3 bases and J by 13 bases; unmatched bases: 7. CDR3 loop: CASSQPGQGTPLHF. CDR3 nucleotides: TGTGCCAGCAGCCAGCCGGGACAGGGAACGCCCCTCCACTTT.

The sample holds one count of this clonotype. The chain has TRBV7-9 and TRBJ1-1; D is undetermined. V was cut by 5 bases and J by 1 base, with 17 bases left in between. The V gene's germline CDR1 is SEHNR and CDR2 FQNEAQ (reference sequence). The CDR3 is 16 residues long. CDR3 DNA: TGTGCCAGCAGCGCTCGCCCGATAGGAAAGAACACTGAAGCTTTCTTT. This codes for CASSARPIGKNTEAFF.

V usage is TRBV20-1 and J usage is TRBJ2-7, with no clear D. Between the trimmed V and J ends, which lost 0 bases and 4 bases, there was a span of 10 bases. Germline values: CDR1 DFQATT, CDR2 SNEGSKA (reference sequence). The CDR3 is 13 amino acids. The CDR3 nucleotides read TGCAGTGCTAGAGATGGGTGGTCGTACGAGCAGTACTTC. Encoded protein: CSARDGWSYEQYF.

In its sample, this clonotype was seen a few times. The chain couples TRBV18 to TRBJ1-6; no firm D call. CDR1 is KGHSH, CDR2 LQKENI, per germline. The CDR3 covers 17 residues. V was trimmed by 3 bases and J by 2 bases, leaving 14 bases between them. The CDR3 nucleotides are TGTGCCAGCTCACCTGAGGACGGATTCACCTATAATTCACCCCTCCACTTT. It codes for CASSPEDGFTYNSPLHF.